The rows below give T cell receptor beta chains drawn from one sample of a study of cytomegalovirus exposure and HLA in healthy donors. Sequenced by immunoSEQ multiplex PCR; TCRdb stores in-frame clones only, minus some. The sample comprises approximately 190,000 clones, around 83% of which are singletons, and approximately 1.7% rests with the top ten. Specimen: PBMCs. The receptors were sampled from a man aged 40-55 years in good health and CMV-seropositive. Both conserved end residues are part of each CDR3. D genes are given only for firm matches. Some rows have no size entry. The others give once, few or many, or a class for an expanded clone.

J,V,size,D,CDR3,DNA
TRBJ2-1,TRBV5-1,-,-,CASSPTLEGYNEQFF,TGCGCCAGCAGCCCGACCTTGGAGGGATACAATGAGCAGTTCTTC
TRBJ1-5,TRBV4-1,-,-,CASSQEMGQGSNQPQHF,TGCGCCAGCAGCCAAGAAATGGGGCAGGGTAGCAATCAGCCCCAGCATTTT
TRBJ2-7,TRBV11-2,-,-,CASSLGRGHYEQYF,TGTGCCAGCAGCTTAGGGAGGGGGCACTACGAGCAGTACTTC
TRBJ1-2,TRBV14,-,TRBD1,CASSHPLRQGINYGYTF,TGTGCCAGCAGCCATCCCCTTAGACAGGGAATTAACTATGGCTACACCTTC
TRBJ2-1,TRBV7-3,-,-,CASSPGVEQFF,TGTGCCAGCAGTCCGGGAGTTGAGCAGTTCTTC
TRBJ2-3,TRBV5-1,-,-,CASSLGSGPDTQYF,TGCGCCAGCAGCTTGGGGAGCGGCCCAGATACGCAGTATTTT
TRBJ2-1,TRBV30,few,-,CALNTGSHNEQFF,TGTGCCTTAAACACCGGGAGCCACAATGAGCAGTTCTTC
TRBJ2-7,TRBV27,-,TRBD1,CASSNTGTGTYEQYF,TGTGCCAGCAGTAACACCGGGACAGGGACCTACGAGCAGTACTTC
TRBJ1-4,TRBV12-5,-,-,CASGSGGVEKLFF,TGTGCTAGTGGTTCCGGGGGGGTTGAAAAACTGTTTTTT
TRBJ1-2,TRBV28,-,-,CASSWLGGRVYGYTF,TGTGCCAGCAGTTGGTTAGGAGGGCGGGTCTATGGCTACACCTTC
TRBJ1-1,TRBV6-5,-,-,CASSDGWDTEAFF,TGTGCCAGCAGTGACGGGTGGGACACTGAAGCTTTCTTT
TRBJ2-7,TRBV9,-,-,CASSPRDKSYEQYF,TGTGCCAGCAGCCCCAGGGACAAATCCTACGAGCAGTACTTC
TRBJ2-3,TRBV7-8,few,TRBD1,CASSLWGRGQDTQYF,TGTGCCAGCAGCTTATGGGGCAGGGGGCAGGATACGCAGTATTTT
TRBJ2-7,TRBV10-3,-,TRBD1,CAISGQGSYEQYF,TGTGCCATCAGCGGACAGGGGAGCTACGAGCAGTACTTC
TRBJ1-1,TRBV19,few,-,CASKGVTEAFF,TGTGCCAGTAAGGGGGTCACGGAAGCTTTCTTT
TRBJ1-1,TRBV18,-,-,CASSPMRGRNTEAFF,TGTGCCAGCTCCCCTATGAGAGGCCGGAACACTGAAGCTTTCTTT
TRBJ2-2,TRBV30,-,TRBD1,CAWSALQGADTGELFF,TGTGCCTGGAGTGCACTACAGGGGGCCGACACCGGGGAGCTGTTTTTT
TRBJ1-5,TRBV2,-,TRBD1,CASRPGTVSNQPQHF,TGTGCCAGCAGACCCGGGACAGTGAGCAATCAGCCCCAGCATTTT
TRBJ2-7,TRBV10-3,-,TRBD1,CAIRTGTATYEQYF,TGTGCCATCAGGACCGGGACAGCCACCTACGAGCAGTACTTC
TRBJ1-1,TRBV6-5,few,TRBD1,CASIRTGSGTEAFF,TGTGCCAGCATTAGGACAGGGTCGGGGACTGAAGCTTTCTTT
TRBJ2-7,TRBV5-8,-,TRBD2,CASSPRIGGRGEQYF,TGTGCCAGCAGCCCCCGGATCGGCGGGAGGGGCGAGCAGTACTTC
TRBJ1-1,TRBV5-4,few,-,CASSLEPGLNTEAFF,TGTGCCAGCAGCTTGGAACCGGGGTTGAACACTGAAGCTTTCTTT
TRBJ2-1,TRBV18,-,-,CASSPLGLSSSYNEQFF,TGTGCCAGCTCACCACTTGGACTATCGAGCTCCTACAATGAGCAGTTCTTC
TRBJ2-5,TRBV15,-,-,CATSRVKGTSQETQYF,TGTGCCACCAGCAGAGTCAAAGGGACAAGCCAAGAGACCCAGTACTTC
TRBJ2-3,TRBV11-3,-,TRBD1,CASSLGHVRGSTDTQYF,TGTGCCAGCAGCTTAGGTCATGTCAGGGGGAGCACAGATACGCAGTATTTT
TRBJ1-5,TRBV6-1,once,TRBD1,CASSEFGRGQSNQPQHF,TGTGCCAGCAGTGAATTCGGCAGGGGGCAAAGCAATCAGCCCCAGCATTTT